This TCR beta chain was recovered during a study of blood T cell repertoires in COVID-19. As for the study in general: Acute and convalescent COVID-19 specimens originated in the United States, Italy and Spain. In each case, the material was cDNA or gDNA derived from T cells, B-cell-depleted T cells, or PBMCs.

This CDR3 is 14 amino acids long. Germline values: CDR1 LGHDT, CDR2 YNNKEL (reference sequence). With 4 bases clipped from V and 5 bases from J, the junction kept 6 bases outside the gene matches. Original methodology: Amplifying reference gene primers gave estimates of nucleated cell counts. Repertoires were generated with immunoSEQ multiplex PCR, while TCRdb's copy carries only in-frame clones and drops some. That table gives V, J and clone size, and the DNA gave D and trimming. The sample has 68,000 or so clones, 70% to 80% seen once. The clonotype comes from a human donor in a cohort sampled during active COVID-19. Sequencing was done on a sample of peripheral blood. The V and J genes are TRBV3-1 (or the pseudogene TRBV3-2) and TRBJ2-3, with 7 bases fitting TRBD2. For the CDR3, the DNA is TGTGCCAGCAGCCTCCGGGGGGAGGGAGATACGCAGTATTTT. It is translated as CASSLRGEGDTQYF.